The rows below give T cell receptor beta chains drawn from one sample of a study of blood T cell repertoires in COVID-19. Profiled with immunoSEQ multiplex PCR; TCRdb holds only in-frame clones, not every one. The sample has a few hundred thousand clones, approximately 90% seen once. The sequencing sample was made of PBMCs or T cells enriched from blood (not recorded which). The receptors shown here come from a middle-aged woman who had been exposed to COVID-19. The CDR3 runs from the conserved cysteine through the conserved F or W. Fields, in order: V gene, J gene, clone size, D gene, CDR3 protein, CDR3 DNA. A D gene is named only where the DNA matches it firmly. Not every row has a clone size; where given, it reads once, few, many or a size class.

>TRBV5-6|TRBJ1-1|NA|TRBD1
CASRPGDRAHTEAFF
TGTGCCAGCAGACCCGGTGACAGGGCCCACACTGAAGCTTTCTTT
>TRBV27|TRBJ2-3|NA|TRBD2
CASRITASGGLNTQYF
TGTGCCAGCAGGATCACCGCTAGCGGGGGATTGAATACGCAGTATTTT
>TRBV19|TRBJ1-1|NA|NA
CASSIGRGRWTEAFF
TGTGCCAGTAGTATTGGGCGGGGGCGATGGACTGAAGCTTTCTTT
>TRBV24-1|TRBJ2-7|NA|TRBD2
CATSDLSGGHYF
TGTGCCACCAGTGACCTTAGCGGGGGCCACTACTTC
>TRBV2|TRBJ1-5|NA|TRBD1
CASSQQGLGNQPQHF
TGTGCCAGCAGCCAACAGGGGCTTGGCAATCAGCCCCAGCATTTT
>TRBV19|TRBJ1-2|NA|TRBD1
CASSIGTGVKRYGYTF
TGTGCCAGTAGTATCGGGACAGGGGTAAAACGCTATGGCTACACCTTC
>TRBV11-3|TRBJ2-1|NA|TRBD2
CASRPSSGRTLDEQFF
TGTGCCAGCCGCCCCTCCAGCGGGAGGACATTGGATGAGCAGTTCTTC
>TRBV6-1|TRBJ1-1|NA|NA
CASSEALGGGTEAFF
TGTGCCAGCAGTGAAGCCTTAGGGGGGGGCACTGAAGCTTTCTTT
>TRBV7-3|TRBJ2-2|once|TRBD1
CATSTGDNTGELFF
TGTGCCACGTCGACAGGGGACAACACCGGGGAGCTGTTTTTT
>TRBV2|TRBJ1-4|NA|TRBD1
CATRRDRGRKLFF
TGTGCCACCCGCCGGGACAGGGGCCGAAAACTGTTTTTT
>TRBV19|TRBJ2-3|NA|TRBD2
CATQTSGSSDTQYF
TGTGCCACCCAGACTAGCGGGAGTTCCGATACGCAGTATTTT
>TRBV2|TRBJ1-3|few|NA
CASSVWGGFSGNTIYF
TGTGCCAGCAGTGTCTGGGGGGGGTTCTCTGGAAACACCATATATTTT
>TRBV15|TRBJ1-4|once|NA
CATSRDTGSTLHEKLFF
TGTGCCACCAGCAGAGATACAGGGAGCACCCTGCATGAAAAACTGTTTTTT
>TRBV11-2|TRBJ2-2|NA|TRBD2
CASSITAGTSGPTGELFF
TGTGCCAGCAGCATAACAGCCGGGACTAGCGGCCCCACCGGGGAGCTGTTTTTT
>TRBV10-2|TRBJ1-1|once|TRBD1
CASRRSGTGVTEAFF
TGCGCCAGCAGACGCTCCGGGACAGGGGTTACTGAAGCTTTCTTT
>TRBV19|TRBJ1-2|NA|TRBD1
CASSLVGQGDYGYTF
TGTGCCAGTAGCCTCGTTGGGCAGGGGGACTATGGCTACACCTTC
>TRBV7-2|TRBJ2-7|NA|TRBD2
CASSLTREIYEQYF
TGTGCCAGCAGCTTGACGCGGGAGATCTACGAGCAGTACTTC
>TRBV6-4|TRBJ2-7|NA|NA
CASSDSRREEEEQYF
TGTGCCAGCAGTGACTCAAGGAGGGAGGAAGAGGAGCAGTACTTC
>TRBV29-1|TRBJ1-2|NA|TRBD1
CSVEDPGTGAANYGYTF
TGCAGCGTTGAAGATCCGGGGACAGGAGCCGCTAACTATGGCTACACCTTC
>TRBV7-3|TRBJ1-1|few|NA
CASSLSSERGTEAFF
TGTGCCAGCAGCTTATCATCGGAGCGTGGAACTGAAGCTTTCTTT
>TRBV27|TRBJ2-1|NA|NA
CASSFQRNRGNEQFF
TGTGCCAGCAGTTTCCAGCGGAATCGGGGCAATGAGCAGTTCTTC
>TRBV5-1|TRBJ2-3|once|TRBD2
CASRLGLAGAPTDTQYF
TGCGCCAGCAGGTTGGGACTAGCGGGGGCCCCCACAGATACGCAGTATTTT
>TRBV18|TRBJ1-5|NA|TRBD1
CASSIQGAGQPQHF
TGTGCCAGCTCAATACAGGGGGCAGGGCAGCCCCAGCATTTT
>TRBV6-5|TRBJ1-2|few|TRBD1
CASTWTGEYGYTF
TGTGCCAGCACGTGGACAGGGGAATATGGCTACACCTTC
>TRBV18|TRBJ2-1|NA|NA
CASSPIASSYNEQFF
TGTGCCAGCTCACCAATAGCGTCAAGCTACAATGAGCAGTTCTTC
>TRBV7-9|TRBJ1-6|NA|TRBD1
CASSLEQGRGRDSPLHF
TGTGCCAGCAGCTTAGAACAGGGGCGGGGACGCGATTCACCCCTCCACTTT
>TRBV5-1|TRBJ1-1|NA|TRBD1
CASSLGWDRAKNTEAFF
TGCGCCAGCAGTTTGGGGTGGGACAGGGCGAAAAACACTGAAGCTTTCTTT
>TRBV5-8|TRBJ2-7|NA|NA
CASSLEGVLGYEQYF
TGTGCCAGCAGCTTGGAGGGGGTTCTAGGCTACGAGCAGTACTTC
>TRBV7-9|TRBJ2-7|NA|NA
CASSLGATESSYEQYF
TGTGCCAGCAGCTTAGGGGCGACAGAGAGCTCCTACGAGCAGTACTTC
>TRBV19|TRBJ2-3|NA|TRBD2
CASSSGGSTDTQYF
TGTGCCAGCTCTAGCGGGGGTAGCACAGATACGCAGTATTTT
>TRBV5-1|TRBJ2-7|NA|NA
CASPLCAGTIYEQYF
TGCGCCAGCCCCTTATGCGCAGGCACCATCTACGAGCAGTACTTC
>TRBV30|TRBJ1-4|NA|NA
CAWSPSLATNEKLFF
TGTGCCTGGAGTCCGTCCTTAGCAACTAATGAAAAACTGTTTTTT
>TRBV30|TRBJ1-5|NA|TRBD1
CAWSVRWTGGEQPQHF
TGTGCCTGGAGTGTACGTTGGACAGGGGGCGAACAGCCCCAGCATTTT
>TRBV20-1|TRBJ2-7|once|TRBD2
CSASGLGAGGPQQYF
TGCAGTGCTAGTGGCCTTGGCGCGGGGGGACCCCAGCAGTACTTC
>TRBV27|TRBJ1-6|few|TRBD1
CASGPGTGKNSPLHF
TGTGCCAGCGGCCCCGGGACAGGGAAGAATTCACCCCTCCACTTT
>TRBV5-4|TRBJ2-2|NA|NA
CASSLEAWRGTGELFF
TGTGCCAGCAGCTTGGAGGCGTGGAGGGGCACCGGGGAGCTGTTTTTT
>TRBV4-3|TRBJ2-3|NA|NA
CASSQREQRPTDTQYF
TGCGCCAGCAGCCAGAGGGAACAGAGACCCACAGATACGCAGTATTTT
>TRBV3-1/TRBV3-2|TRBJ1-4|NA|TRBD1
CASSPLTGGGLFF
TGTGCCAGCAGCCCACTTACAGGGGGGGGACTGTTTTTT
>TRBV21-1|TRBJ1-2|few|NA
CASSKAQGSPTPNGYTF
TGTGCCAGCAGCAAAGCGCAGGGATCCCCTACTCCTAATGGCTACACCTTC
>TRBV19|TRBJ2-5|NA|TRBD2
CASRSGLAPQETQYF
TGTGCCAGTAGATCCGGACTAGCCCCACAAGAGACCCAGTACTTC
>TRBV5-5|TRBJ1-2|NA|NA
CASRPQGGGGYTF
TGTGCCAGCAGGCCCCAGGGCGGGGGAGGCTACACCTTC
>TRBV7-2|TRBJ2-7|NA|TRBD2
CASSSNWGRTSGSYEQYF
TGTGCCAGCAGCTCGAATTGGGGCAGAACTAGCGGGAGCTACGAGCAGTACTTC
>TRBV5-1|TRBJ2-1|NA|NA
CASSFEDRTYNEQFF
TGCGCCAGCAGCTTCGAAGACAGGACCTACAATGAGCAGTTCTTC
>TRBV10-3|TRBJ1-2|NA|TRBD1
CAISLQGEYGYTF
TGTGCCATCAGTCTACAGGGGGAATATGGCTACACCTTC
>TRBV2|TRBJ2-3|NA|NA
CASMESGALEGTQYF
TGTGCCAGCATGGAAAGCGGCGCGTTAGAGGGTACGCAGTATTTT
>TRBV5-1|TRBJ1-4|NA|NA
CASSLSAGATNEKLFF
TGCGCCAGCAGCTTGTCCGCGGGTGCAACTAATGAAAAACTGTTTTTT